A selection of T cell receptor beta chains follows, all from one sample in a study of blood T cell repertoires in COVID-19. The protocol was immunoSEQ multiplex PCR, while the TCRdb copy is restricted to in-frame clones and leaves out a portion. The table shows about 30,000 clones, with 75% to 90% occurring only once. The sequenced sample consisted of peripheral blood. These receptors came from a man aged 60-69 years with active COVID-19. Each CDR3 is given with its conserved first and last residue. A D gene is named only where the DNA matches it firmly. Part of the rows lack a size; the others show once, few, many or a class for expanded clones.

v_call	clone_size	d_call	j_call	cdr3_aa	cdr3_nt
TRBV27	NA	NA	TRBJ2-7	CASSLSKGQLDSYEQYF	TGTGCCAGCAGTTTATCCAAGGGACAATTAGACTCCTACGAGCAGTACTTC
TRBV7-2	NA	NA	TRBJ1-2	CASSSTGDNYGYTF	TGTGCCAGCAGCTCCACGGGGGATAACTATGGCTACACCTTC
TRBV7-6	once	TRBD2	TRBJ2-1	CASSLETTSGEQFF	TGTGCCAGCAGCTTAGAGACGACTAGCGGGGAGCAGTTCTTC
TRBV28	NA	NA	TRBJ2-1	CASSDTDNEQFF	TGTGCCAGCAGCGATACAGACAATGAGCAGTTCTTC
TRBV5-4	NA	NA	TRBJ2-7	CASSLSGRDEQYF	TGTGCCAGCAGCTTGTCAGGGCGCGACGAGCAGTACTTC
TRBV2	NA	TRBD1	TRBJ1-5	CASSERDRGGDQPQHF	TGTGCCAGCAGTGAAAGGGACAGGGGAGGCGATCAGCCCCAGCATTTT
TRBV5-1	NA	NA	TRBJ2-7	CASSKDSYEQYF	TGCGCCAGCAGCAAGGACAGCTACGAGCAGTACTTC
TRBV18	NA	NA	TRBJ2-5	CASSPTKAGGQETQYF	TGTGCCAGCTCACCTACGAAGGCAGGGGGGCAAGAGACCCAGTACTTC
TRBV5-8	NA	NA	TRBJ1-2	CASSPQGTLYGYTF	TGTGCCAGCAGCCCTCAGGGGACACTCTATGGCTACACCTTC
TRBV2	NA	NA	TRBJ1-1	CASSEGSPNTEAFF	TGTGCCAGCAGTGAAGGGAGTCCGAACACTGAAGCTTTCTTT
TRBV6-4	few	NA	TRBJ2-3	CASSEIAGADTQYF	TGTGCCAGCAGTGAAATAGCAGGGGCAGATACGCAGTATTTT
TRBV15	NA	NA	TRBJ1-6	CATRDKRASPLHF	TGTGCCACCCGTGATAAGCGGGCTTCACCCCTCCACTTT
TRBV25-1	NA	NA	TRBJ1-6	CASSEYDRSNSPLHF	TGTGCCAGCAGTGAATATGACAGGAGTAATTCACCCCTCCACTTT
TRBV5-1	once	NA	TRBJ2-3	CASSLVDSSTDTQYF	TGCGCCAGCAGCTTGGTGGACAGTAGCACAGATACGCAGTATTTT
TRBV5-1	NA	TRBD1	TRBJ1-1	CASSLAGTGTEAFF	TGCGCCAGCAGCTTGGCCGGGACAGGGACTGAAGCTTTCTTT
TRBV6-6	NA	NA	TRBJ2-7	CASSPPRGPNITGEQYF	TGTGCCAGCAGTCCCCCCAGGGGACCCAATATTACGGGCGAGCAGTACTTC
TRBV3-1/TRBV3-2	once	TRBD2	TRBJ2-1	CASSPLLLSGGLSNEQFF	TGTGCCAGCAGCCCCCTTTTGTTGAGCGGGGGGTTGAGCAATGAGCAGTTCTTC
TRBV7-3	NA	NA	TRBJ2-2	CASSPRLEVGTGELFF	TGTGCCAGCAGCCCCCGCCTCGAGGTGGGCACCGGGGAGCTGTTTTTT
TRBV5-1	once	TRBD1	TRBJ2-1	CASSGQGATLTYNEQFF	TGCGCCAGCTCGGGACAGGGGGCCACCTTAACCTACAATGAGCAGTTCTTC
TRBV12-3/TRBV12-4	few	TRBD1	TRBJ1-2	CASDREPLYGYTF	TGTGCCAGCGACAGGGAACCTCTCTATGGCTACACCTTC
TRBV7-4	NA	TRBD2	TRBJ2-4	CASSFGTSGSKNIQYF	TGTGCCAGCAGCTTCGGAACTAGCGGGAGTAAAAACATTCAGTACTTC
TRBV18	NA	NA	TRBJ2-5	CASSRQQETQYF	TGTGCCAGCTCACGACAACAAGAGACCCAGTACTTC
TRBV15	once	TRBD2	TRBJ2-1	CATSRELAGGGNEQFF	TGTGCCACCAGCAGAGAACTAGCGGGAGGTGGCAATGAGCAGTTCTTC
TRBV6-5	NA	TRBD1	TRBJ1-5	CASRGQGKNQPQHF	TGTGCCAGCCGGGGACAGGGGAAGAATCAGCCCCAGCATTTT
TRBV4-2	NA	NA	TRBJ1-5	CASSQDRAGDQPQHF	TGTGCCAGCAGCCAAGATCGGGCAGGGGATCAGCCCCAGCATTTT
TRBV2	NA	TRBD1	TRBJ1-1	CASSEARQGAAEAFF	TGTGCCAGCAGTGAAGCGAGACAGGGGGCCGCTGAGGCTTTCTTT
TRBV18	once	TRBD1	TRBJ1-4	CASSPGQGAEKLFF	TGTGCCAGCTCACCGGGACAGGGGGCTGAAAAACTGTTTTTT
TRBV18	NA	TRBD1	TRBJ1-5	CASSSQGNSNQPQHF	TGTGCCAGCTCATCACAGGGGAATAGCAATCAGCCCCAGCATTTT
TRBV2	NA	TRBD1	TRBJ2-3	CASRRTGVYTDTQYF	TGTGCCAGCAGACGGACAGGGGTTTACACAGATACGCAGTATTTT
TRBV5-5	NA	TRBD1	TRBJ2-2	CASRPTGEAGELFF	TGTGCCAGCAGACCGACAGGGGAAGCCGGGGAGCTGTTTTTT
TRBV7-3	NA	NA	TRBJ1-3	CASSFRQGSDTIYF	TGTGCCAGCAGCTTCCGTCAGGGCTCGGACACCATATATTTT
TRBV6-1	NA	TRBD1	TRBJ2-7	CASSEYGGQGVMYEQYF	TGTGCCAGCAGTGAATATGGCGGACAGGGGGTTATGTACGAGCAGTACTTC
TRBV28	NA	TRBD2	TRBJ2-1	CASRTGTSGRDEQFF	TGTGCCAGCAGAACCGGGACTAGCGGGAGAGACGAGCAGTTCTTC
TRBV6-2/TRBV6-3	NA	NA	TRBJ2-1	CASSYRDFDNEQFF	TGTGCCAGCAGTTATCGGGACTTCGACAATGAGCAGTTCTTC
TRBV16	NA	NA	TRBJ1-2	CASSQPGGNYGYTF	TGTGCCAGCAGCCAACCCGGGGGGAACTATGGCTACACCTTC
TRBV28	NA	NA	TRBJ2-7	CASSFGYEQYF	TGTGCCAGCAGTTTCGGGTACGAGCAGTACTTC
TRBV30	medium-sized	NA	TRBJ1-6	CAWSPGTTNSPLHF	TGTGCCTGGAGTCCCGGGACAACTAATTCACCCCTCCACTTT
TRBV2	NA	NA	TRBJ1-1	CASSIVVSPEAFF	TGTGCCAGCAGTATAGTGGTATCTCCTGAAGCTTTCTTT
TRBV4-1	NA	NA	TRBJ2-3	CASSQDTGTDTQYF	TGCGCCAGCAGCCAGGACACCGGCACAGATACGCAGTATTTT
TRBV28	NA	NA	TRBJ2-7	CASSFGSGRGWYEQYF	TGTGCCAGCAGTTTTGGGTCGGGCAGGGGCTGGTACGAGCAGTACTTC
TRBV19	NA	NA	TRBJ2-7	CASSARSGVEQYF	TGTGCCAGTAGTGCGAGGTCGGGAGTCGAGCAGTACTTC